These 5 T cell receptor beta chains were sequenced from one sample in a study of early T cells in non-severe SARS-CoV-2 infection. TCRdb passed the 5' RACE reads through MiXCR, listing each CDR3 protein once. This sample yields tens of thousands of distinct CDR3 sequences, of which roughly a fifth are seen a single time; 16% belongs to the top ten. The sample here was whole blood, taken at baseline. Source of these receptors: an adult who was a healthcare worker with PCR-confirmed SARS-CoV-2 infection or an uninfected control (not recorded which).

This chain connects TRBV18 to TRBJ1-6; D is unresolved. The V and J ends lost 2 bases and 8 bases respectively, with 13 bases between them. CDR1 and CDR2 from the germline V gene are KGHSH and LQKENI. The CDR3 consists of 15 residues. The CDR3 DNA reads as TGTGCCAGCTCACCAGGTGATGGCCGGGATTCACCCCTCCACTTT. Its protein product is CASSPGDGRDSPLHF.

This clonotype has at least ten counts. V and J are TRBV5-1 and TRBJ1-1; a weak D match, TRBD1 (6 bases). V was cut by 0 bases and J by 6 bases, with 9 bases left in between. Looked up from germline, CDR1 is SGHRS and CDR2 is YFSETQ. The CDR3 totals 13 residues. CDR3: CASSLGQVAEAFF. DNA for the CDR3: TGCGCCAGCAGCTTGGGACAGGTCGCTGAAGCTTTCTTT.

This clonotype appeared a few times. The V and J genes are TRBV12-3 or TRBV12-4 and TRBJ2-4, with D possibly called TRBD1 or TRBD2 (5 bases each). This CDR3 comprises 16 residues. Trimming took off 5 bases at V and 4 bases at J, with 18 bases between the two ends. The CDR3, as DNA: TGTGCCAGCAGTGGGGGTGGGATCAGGCCAAAAAACATTCAGTACTTC. Its protein is CASSGGGIRPKNIQYF.

The chain joins TRBV5-1 to TRBJ2-3, with D unclear. Germline V gives CDR1 SGHRS, CDR2 YFSETQ. This CDR3 region has 14 residues. V lost 0 bases and J lost 4, with 9 bases in between. In nucleotides, the CDR3 is TGCGCCAGCAGCTTGGCCGTGTTACCAGATACGCAGTATTTT. It encodes CASSLAVLPDTQYF.

The chain links TRBV29-1 to TRBJ2-3, with 7 bases aligning to TRBD1. Germline trimming cut 7 bases from V and 0 bases from J; bases unmatched to any gene: 13. The CDR3 is 16 residues long. The germline gives CDR1 SQVTM, CDR2 ANQGSEA. DNA of the CDR3: TGCAGCGCCCGCATAACAGGGGCCCGTAGCACAGATACGCAGTATTTT. Its protein is CSARITGARSTDTQYF.